The present entry profiles one T cell receptor beta chain with its context. What it binds is not known. A read error is possible here, since a much larger clone lies one base away. The CDR3 end shows no conserved phenylalanine or tryptophan, and so a read error is likely. The record originates from a study of naive and memory T cell subsets. Study-wide findings and caveats: In naive cells, over 95% of TCR sequences were seen only once.

The beta constant-region primer was an equimolar mix of two oligonucleotides covering TRBC1 and TRBC2. Four rounds of PCR amplified the ligated cDNA using nested alpha and beta constant-region primers plus SP2. TCRdb fed the UMI-ligation and nested PCR reads into MiXCR, producing one record per CDR3 protein. The sample contains approximately 80,000 distinct CDR3 sequences, approximately 9.2% of which appear only once. The clonotype was recovered from a human donor in good health. Sequenced material: naive CD8+ T cells from blood.

The DNA of the CDR3 is TGCAGCGCAAATACAAGGGACAGAGCTATGAACACTGAAGCTTTCTTA. Translating it yields CSANTRDRAMNTEAFL. The V and J genes are TRBV29-1 and TRBJ1-1, with 7 positions matching TRBD1. Germline trimming cut 7 bases from V and 0 bases from J; bases unmatched to any gene: 14. This CDR3 has 16 residues. Per the germline V gene, CDR1 is SQVTM and CDR2 is ANQGSEA.